The clone carrying this TCR beta chain has more than one count but fewer than ten. The antigen remains unidentified. This sample stems from a study of identical twins. One entry per CDR3 protein results from TCRdb running MiXCR on the 5' RACE reads. The sample includes approximately 190,000 distinct CDR3 sequences, around 15% of them seen just once. Study-wide results and limits: Conclusions rested on cross-sectional statistics rather than following the same donors.

The CDR3 length is 13 residues. Trimming stripped 6 bases from V and 8 bases from J, with 16 bases between. CDR1 is MNHEY and CDR2 is SMNVEV in the germline V gene (reference sequence). The data also belong to a second study, concerning T cells expressing NK-cell markers.

This chain uses TRBV27 with TRBJ1-2; D gene uncertain. What was sequenced was CD8+ T cells sorted from blood. The origin of this receptor is a woman aged 18 to 35 in good health. The CDR3: CASSSGLPGGYTF. CDR3 nucleotide sequence: TGTGCCAGCAGCTCCGGCCTCCCGGGGGGCTACACCTTC.